In this sample, the clone carrying this T cell receptor beta chain turned up many times. What it recognizes is unknown. Template material for amplifying TCR beta CDR3 regions consisted of RNA transcripts. When the TCR CDR3 underwent first-round RT-PCR, the HTBI primer set was used. TCRdb analysed the multiplex PCR reads with MiXCR anew, one entry per CDR3 protein. The sample holds around 340,000 distinct CDR3 sequences; around 18% are singletons and the top ten take roughly a sixth. This record comes from a study of T cells in Graves' hyperthyroidism and ophthalmopathy. Any patient presenting with uncontrolled infection, other autoimmune disease, pregnancy or lactation was left out. The CDR3 runs 16 residues. V gave up 1 base and J gave up 1 base, with 13 bases separating them. Germline CDR1 LNHDA, CDR2 SQIVND (reference sequence). Study-level points and caveats: Among thyroid clonotypes expanded above 0.001, most also appeared in blood.

Sequenced sample: blood. The TCR originated in a woman between 40 and 50 years old with Graves' ophthalmopathy. V is TRBV19 and J is TRBJ2-5, with D perhaps TRBD2 (5 bases). The CDR3 nucleotides read TGTGCCAGTAGTATAGTAAGCGGAGCCCCCCAAGAGACCCAGTACTTC. The encoded protein is CASSIVSGAPQETQYF. Using reference TRBV19 and TRBJ2-5 for the parts outside the CDR3, the full variable domain is DGGITQSPKYLFRKEGQNVTLSCEQNLNHDAMYWYRQDPGQGLRLIYYSQIVNDFQKGDIAEGYSVSREKKESFPLTVTSAQKNPTAFYLCASSIVSGAPQETQYFGPGTRLLVL.